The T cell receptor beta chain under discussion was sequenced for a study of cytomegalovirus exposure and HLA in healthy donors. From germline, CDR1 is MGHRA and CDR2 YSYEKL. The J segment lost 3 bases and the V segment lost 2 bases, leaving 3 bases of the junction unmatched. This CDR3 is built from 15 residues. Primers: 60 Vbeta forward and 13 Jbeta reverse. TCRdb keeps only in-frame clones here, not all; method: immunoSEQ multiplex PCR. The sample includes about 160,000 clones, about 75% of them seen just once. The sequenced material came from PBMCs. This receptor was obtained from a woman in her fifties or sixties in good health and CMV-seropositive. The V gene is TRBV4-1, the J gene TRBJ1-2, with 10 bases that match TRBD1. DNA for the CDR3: TGCGCCAGCAGCCAATGGGACAGGGGATACTATGGCTACACCTTC. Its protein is CASSQWDRGYYGYTF.